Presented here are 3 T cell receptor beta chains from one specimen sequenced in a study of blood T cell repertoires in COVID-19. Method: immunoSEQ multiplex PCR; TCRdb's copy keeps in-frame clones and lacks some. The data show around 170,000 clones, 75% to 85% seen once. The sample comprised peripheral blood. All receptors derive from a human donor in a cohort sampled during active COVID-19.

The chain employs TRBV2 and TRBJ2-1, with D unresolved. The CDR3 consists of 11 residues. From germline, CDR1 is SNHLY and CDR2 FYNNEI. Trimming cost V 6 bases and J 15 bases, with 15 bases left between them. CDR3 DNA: TGTGCCAGCAGCGAGCGAACAATTGGGTTCTTC. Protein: CASSERTIGFF. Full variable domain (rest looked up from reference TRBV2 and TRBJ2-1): EPEVTQTPSHQVTQMGQEVILRCVPISNHLYFYWYRQILGQKVEFLVSFYNNEISEKSEIFDDQFSVERPDGSNFTLKIRSTKLEDSAMYFCASSERTIGFFGPGTRLTVL.

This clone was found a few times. The CDR3 sequence is CASSQEQDPTEAFF. The CDR3 DNA sequence: TGTGCCAGCAGCCAAGAGCAGGATCCCACTGAAGCTTTCTTT. The V gene is TRBV4-2, the J gene TRBJ1-1; D gene ambiguous. Germline assignment: CDR1 LGHNA and CDR2 YNFKEQ. Trimming removed 0 bases at V and 4 bases at J, with 9 bases between. The CDR3 has 14 residues.

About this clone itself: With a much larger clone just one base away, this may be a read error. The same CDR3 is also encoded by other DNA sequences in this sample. The CDR3 is CASSLTGGTEAFF. The CDR3 bases are TGTGCCAGCAGCTTAACAGGGGGCACTGAAGCTTTCTTT. The rearrangement joins TRBV3-1 (or the pseudogene TRBV3-2) to TRBJ1-1; 8 bases match TRBD1. Unmatched junction bases numbered 3, after V lost 5 bases and J lost 4 bases. Germline loops: CDR1 LGHDT, CDR2 YNNKEL (reference sequence). This CDR3 has 13 amino acids.